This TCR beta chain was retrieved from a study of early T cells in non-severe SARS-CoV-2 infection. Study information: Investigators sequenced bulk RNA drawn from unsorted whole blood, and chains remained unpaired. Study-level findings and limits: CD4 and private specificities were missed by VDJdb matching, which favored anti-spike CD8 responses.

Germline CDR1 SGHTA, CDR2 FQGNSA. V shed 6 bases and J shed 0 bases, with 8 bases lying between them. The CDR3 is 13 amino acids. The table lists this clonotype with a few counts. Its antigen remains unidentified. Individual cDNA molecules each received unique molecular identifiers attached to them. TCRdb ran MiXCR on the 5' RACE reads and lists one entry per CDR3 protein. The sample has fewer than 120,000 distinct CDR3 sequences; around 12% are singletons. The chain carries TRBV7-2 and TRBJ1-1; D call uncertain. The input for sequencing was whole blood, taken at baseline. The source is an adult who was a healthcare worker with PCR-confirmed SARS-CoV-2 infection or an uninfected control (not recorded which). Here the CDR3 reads CASRLHLNTEAFF. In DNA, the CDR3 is TGTGCCAGCAGGTTACACCTGAACACTGAAGCTTTCTTT. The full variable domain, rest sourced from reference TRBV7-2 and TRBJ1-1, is GAGVSQSPSNKVTEKGKDVELRCDPISGHTALYWYRQSLGQGLEFLIYFQGNSAPDKSGLPSDRFSAERTGGSVSTLTIQRTQQEDSAVYLCASRLHLNTEAFFGQGTRLTVV.